These 21 T cell receptor beta chains originate from one sample sequenced in a study of blood T cell repertoires in COVID-19. The protocol was immunoSEQ multiplex PCR, while the TCRdb copy is restricted to in-frame clones and leaves out a portion. The table has roughly 200,000 clones, approximately 85% seen once; the top ten hold around 3.3%. Sequenced material: peripheral blood. Every receptor here comes from a man in his 60s with acute or convalescent COVID-19.

CDR3 loop: CASSLYRGPSNEQFF. The DNA of the CDR3 is TGCGCCAGCAGCTTGTACAGGGGACCATCCAATGAGCAGTTCTTC. The chain combines TRBV5-1 with TRBJ2-1; 7 bases align to TRBD1. CDR1 is SGHRS and CDR2 is YFSETQ in the germline V gene. The CDR3 is 15 amino acids. V dropped 1 base and J dropped 6; count of bases not matched to a gene: 7.

For the CDR3, the DNA is TGTGCCAGCAGTTCCCGGACAGGTAAACTGTTTTTT. It encodes CASSSRTGKLFF. This chain links TRBV28 with TRBJ1-4; TRBD1 matches at 7 bases. Germline V lookup: CDR1 MDHEN, CDR2 SYDVKM. V gave up 4 bases and J gave up 11 bases; unmatched junction bases: 4. The CDR3 covers 12 residues.

The V call is TRBV9, the J call TRBJ2-3; no clear D gene. Germline CDR1 and CDR2: SGDLS and YYNGEE. The CDR3 spans 13 residues. Between the trimmed V and J ends, which lost 2 bases and 2 bases, there was a span of 6 bases. DNA of the CDR3: TGTGCCAGCAGCGTCGACAACACAGATACGCAGTATTTT. Translated: CASSVDNTDTQYF.

The chain carries TRBV7-8 and TRBJ2-7; the match to TRBD2 covers 11 bases. This CDR3 has 16 residues. V lost 5 bases to trimming and J lost 2 bases; unmatched junction nucleotides: 8. Germline assignment: CDR1 SGHVS and CDR2 FQNEAQ. The CDR3 loop reads CASSRGTSGLPYEQYF. DNA for the CDR3: TGTGCCAGCAGCCGAGGGACTAGCGGCCTCCCCTACGAGCAGTACTTC.

CDR3 region: CASSTRQPPMTEKLFF. The CDR3 nucleotides are TGTGCCAGCAGTACCCGACAGCCCCCTATGACTGAAAAACTGTTTTTT. This sequence joins TRBV28 and TRBJ1-4, with D maybe TRBD1 (5 bases). V was cut by 5 bases and J by 7 bases, with 20 bases left in between. The germline V gene has CDR1 MDHEN and CDR2 SYDVKM. This CDR3 is built from 16 residues.

V is TRBV5-4 and J is TRBJ2-5; D ambiguous. Germline assignment: CDR1 SGHNT and CDR2 YYREEE (reference sequence). CDR3 length: 13 amino acids. V lost 3 bases, J lost 4 bases, and 10 bases lay in between. The CDR3 protein is CASSSTPLETQYF. In DNA, the CDR3 is TGTGCCAGCAGCTCCACACCCCTAGAGACCCAGTACTTC.

This clone was detected once. The chain carries TRBV19 and TRBJ1-1; no clear D. The germline V gene has CDR1 LNHDA and CDR2 SQIVND (reference sequence). Trimming left V 2 bases short and J 1 base short, with 2 bases between. This CDR3 contains 12 residues. CDR3 loop: CASSIRNTEAFF. The CDR3 DNA is TGTGCCAGTAGTATACGGAACACTGAAGCTTTCTTT.

This clone has just one count. The rearrangement links TRBV2 to TRBJ1-5, with 8 bases identical to TRBD1. Unmatched junction bases numbered 3, after V lost 7 bases and J lost 4 bases. The CDR3 extends over 13 amino acids. Germline V gene lookup returns CDR1 SNHLY and CDR2 FYNNEI. DNA for the CDR3: TGTGCCAGCAACCACAGGGGGAATCAGCCCCAGCATTTT. It encodes CASNHRGNQPQHF.

The rearrangement links TRBV5-4 to TRBJ1-1, with TRBD1 identical over 12 bases. Unmatched junction bases numbered 10, after V lost 4 bases and J lost 0 bases. The V gene's germline CDR1 is SGHNT and CDR2 YYREEE (reference sequence). This CDR3 comprises 18 residues. CDR3 in amino acids: CASSRGQGAGEVNTEAFF. The DNA for the CDR3 is TGTGCCAGCAGCCGGGGACAGGGGGCGGGTGAGGTGAACACTGAAGCTTTCTTT. The full variable domain, rest sourced from reference TRBV5-4 and TRBJ1-1, is ETGVTQSPTHLIKTRGQQVTLRCSSQSGHNTVSWYQQALGQGPQFIFQYYREEENGRGNFPPRFSGLQFPNYSSELNVNALELDDSALYLCASSRGQGAGEVNTEAFFGQGTRLTVV.

J is TRBJ2-3 and V is TRBV7-2; D is undetermined. V was trimmed by 3 bases and J by 2 bases, leaving 6 bases between them. Germline lookup yields CDR1 SGHTA and CDR2 FQGNSA. This CDR3 has 13 amino acids. CDR3 sequence (DNA): TGTGCCAGCAGCTTCAAGCACACAGATACGCAGTATTTT. This translates into CASSFKHTDTQYF.

The chain combines TRBV18 with TRBJ2-1; TRBD2 matches 8 bases. CDR1 and CDR2 from the germline V gene are KGHSH and LQKENI. The CDR3 sequence is 16 residues long. J lost 9 bases, V lost 1 base, and 11 bases had no gene match. The DNA for the CDR3 is TGTGCCAGCTCACCACGTGAGGGACTAGGAGTGAGTGAGCAGTTCTTC. Its translation is CASSPREGLGVSEQFF.

V is TRBV6-5 and J is TRBJ1-1; tentative D call: TRBD1 (5 bases). V lost 2 bases and J 1 base, leaving 8 bases between the germline ends. Per the germline V gene, CDR1 is MNHEY and CDR2 is SVGAGI. CDR3 length: 14 residues. The CDR3 bases are TGTGCCAGCAGTTACCGAGGACAGAACACTGAAGCTTTCTTT. Its translation: CASSYRGQNTEAFF.

This chain links TRBV29-1 with TRBJ2-3, with 12 bases aligning to TRBD2. Germline CDR1 and CDR2: SQVTM and ANQGSEA. V dropped 4 bases and J dropped 7; count of bases not matched to a gene: 9. This CDR3 comprises 15 residues. The CDR3 bases are TGCAGCGTTGCCCGGACTAGCGGGATACAGTATACGCAGTATTTT. It translates to CSVARTSGIQYTQYF.

This clone was recorded once. CDR3 DNA: TGTGCCAGCAGCGTAGTAGGGGACAGCTATGGCTACACCTTC. Its protein is CASSVVGDSYGYTF. The chain links TRBV9 to TRBJ1-2; TRBD1 matches 7 bases. The junction had 3 bases not matched to a gene; V was cut back by 0 bases and J by 4 bases. The CDR3 length is 14 residues. Germline-derived CDR1 and CDR2 are SGDLS and YYNGEE. Variable domain in full (rest from reference TRBV9 and TRBJ1-2): DSGVTQTPKHLITATGQRVTLRCSPRSGDLSVYWYQQSLDQGLQFLIQYYNGEERAKGNILERFSAQQFPDLHSELNLSSLELGDSALYFCASSVVGDSYGYTFGSGTRLTVV.

This clone was counted between two and nine times. The V and J genes are TRBV20-1 and TRBJ2-1; weak D call: TRBD2 (5 bases). Per germline, CDR1 DFQATT and CDR2 SNEGSKA (reference sequence). The CDR3 runs 11 residues. V was pared by 5 bases and J by 7 bases, with 9 bases between. The CDR3 DNA reads TGCAGTGCTGGTCGGGGTAATGAGCAGTTCTTC. It translates to CSAGRGNEQFF.

The count of this clone is one. V is TRBV30 and J is TRBJ2-4, with D perhaps matching TRBD2 (5 bases). CDR1 and CDR2 from the germline V gene are GTSNPN and SVGIG (reference sequence). CDR3 length equals 16 residues. Trimming took 2 bases from V and 0 from J, leaving 14 bases between them. The CDR3 sequence: CAWSPSRTLAKNIQYF. DNA for the CDR3: TGTGCCTGGAGTCCCTCCCGGACTCTAGCCAAAAACATTCAGTACTTC. Combining the CDR3 with reference TRBV30 and TRBJ2-4 gives the whole variable domain SQTIHQWPATLVQPVGSPLSLECTVEGTSNPNLYWYRQAAGRGLQLLFYSVGIGQISSEVPQNLSASRPQDRQFILSSKKLLLSDSGFYLCAWSPSRTLAKNIQYFGAGTRLSVL.

The V and J genes are TRBV7-2 and TRBJ2-5; D not resolved. The CDR3 spans 14 residues. Trimming removed 4 bases from V and 0 bases from J, with 9 bases in between. CDR1 is SGHTA and CDR2 is FQGNSA in the germline V gene. The CDR3 region has the DNA TGTGCCAGCAGCTCTGGCTTGTACCAAGAGACCCAGTACTTC. Translation: CASSSGLYQETQYF.

J is TRBJ2-3 and V is TRBV28; D is perhaps TRBD1 (5 bases). Deletions cut 6 bases from V and 0 bases from J, with 19 bases between. This CDR3 spans 17 amino acids. Per germline, CDR1 MDHEN and CDR2 SYDVKM. CDR3 in DNA: TGTGCCAGCAGCTTAACCGACAGCCCCACAAGCACAGATACGCAGTATTTT. This translates into CASSLTDSPTSTDTQYF.

The V gene is TRBV4-3, the J gene TRBJ2-1; D might be TRBD2 (5 bases). This CDR3 contains 16 residues. V was clipped by 0 bases and J by 4 bases, with 13 bases between them. In germline, CDR1 is LGHNA, CDR2 YSLEER. CDR3 residues: CASSQESSSWYNEQFF. CDR3 nucleotides: TGCGCCAGCAGCCAAGAATCATCTAGCTGGTACAATGAGCAGTTCTTC.

The chain uses TRBV19 and TRBJ2-1; D remains unclear. Trimming shortened V by 1 base and J by 15 bases, and 13 bases separated the two germline ends. The CDR3 has 12 amino acids. The germline CDR1 and CDR2 sequences are LNHDA and SQIVND (reference sequence). This CDR3 is CASSIAGQRPFF. In DNA form, the CDR3 reads TGTGCCAGTAGTATAGCCGGCCAGCGTCCGTTCTTC.

The chain carries TRBV30 and TRBJ2-3; 10 bases are shared with TRBD2. V lost 2 bases, J lost 8 bases, and 10 bases stayed unmatched. CDR3 length: 15 amino acids. The germline V gene encodes CDR1 GTSNPN and CDR2 SVGIG (reference sequence). The CDR3 spells CAWSPLRTSGLTQYF. The CDR3 DNA reads TGTGCCTGGAGTCCGCTCAGGACTAGCGGCCTTACGCAGTATTTT.